The subject of this entry is one T cell receptor beta chain. This entry belongs to a study of blood T cell repertoires in COVID-19. Overall study context: PBMCs, B-cell-depleted T cells, or T cells were the source of the cDNA or gDNA that made up the material.

V lost 1 base and J lost 5; bases outside the gene matches: 11. The CDR3 runs 16 residues. The germline V gene encodes CDR1 MNHEY and CDR2 SVGAGI. In the authors' workflow: The assay estimated nucleated cells by amplifying reference gene primers. The assay was immunoSEQ multiplex PCR, and TCRdb's table has in-frame clones only and misses some. V and J calls and clone size are copied from that table; D and trimming were computed from the DNA. The data contain a few hundred thousand clones, approximately 87% of them singletons. V and J are TRBV6-5 and TRBJ2-7, with TRBD2 identical over 7 bases. Sequencing used peripheral blood. This sequence originates from a human donor in a cohort sampled during active COVID-19. The CDR3 protein is CASSYLGSSGGHEQYF. DNA for the CDR3: TGTGCCAGCAGTTACTTAGGGTCTAGCGGAGGCCACGAGCAGTACTTC.